These 24 T cell receptor beta chains originate from one sample sequenced in a study of T cell responses to AZD1222 COVID-19 vaccine. Assay: immunoSEQ multiplex PCR; the TCRdb copy retains only in-frame clones and omits some. This sample has 120,000 to 150,000 clones; more than 70% occur once, and the top ten carry roughly 1.7%. Sample: peripheral blood, taken 28 days after the second AZD1222 dose. The receptors come from an adult who received the AZD1222 COVID-19 vaccine.

The chain recombines TRBV5-5 with TRBJ2-1; D gene uncertain. Germline V CDR1 and CDR2: SGHKS, YYEKEE (reference sequence). The V end lost 0 bases, the J end lost 1 base, and 8 bases lay between the germline ends. The CDR3 totals 15 residues. This chain's CDR3 is CASSLGEASYNEQFF. The CDR3, as DNA: TGTGCCAGCAGCTTGGGCGAGGCTTCCTACAATGAGCAGTTCTTC.

The chain couples TRBV6-5 to TRBJ1-4; D unresolved. The V end was cut by 0 bases, the J end by 0 bases, with 8 bases between. Germline V gene data show CDR1 as MNHEY and CDR2 as SVGAGI. This CDR3 comprises 16 residues. CDR3 amino acids: CASSYSVLATNEKLFF. CDR3 DNA: TGTGCCAGCAGTTACTCCGTACTTGCAACTAATGAAAAACTGTTTTTT.

The V call is TRBV7-8, the J call TRBJ1-2; 7 bases are a match to TRBD1. CDR3 length equals 12 residues. The J segment lost 8 bases and the V segment lost 5 bases, leaving 5 bases of the junction unmatched. Germline V gene lookup returns CDR1 SGHVS and CDR2 FQNEAQ. Written as DNA, the CDR3 is TGTGCCAGCAGCCCTGGGACAGCCGGCTACACCTTC. This sequence encodes CASSPGTAGYTF.

This clone was seen only a few times. The chain couples TRBV4-1 to TRBJ2-2; no firm D call. CDR1 and CDR2 from the germline V gene are MGHRA and YSYEKL. Trimming stripped 6 bases from V and 3 bases from J, with 11 bases between. The CDR3 runs to 14 residues. CDR3 in DNA: TGCGCCAGCAGACCCATCTCAGACACCGGGGAGCTGTTTTTT. Translating it yields CASRPISDTGELFF.

The V call is TRBV7-6, the J call TRBJ1-2; TRBD1 matches 9 bases. This CDR3 is 18 amino acids long. In germline, CDR1 is SGHVS, CDR2 FNYEAQ. The trim removed 5 bases at V and 3 bases at J, leaving 16 bases unmatched. The CDR3 is CASSREIGTGRDDYGYTF. The DNA for the CDR3 is TGTGCCAGCAGCCGGGAGATCGGGACAGGGAGGGATGACTATGGCTACACCTTC.

This clone was counted a single time. The chain has TRBV5-6 and TRBJ1-6; D might be TRBD1 (6 bases). The CDR3 totals 15 residues. Trimming pared 4 bases from V and 6 bases from J, leaving 14 bases between. Germline loops: CDR1 SGHDT, CDR2 YYEEEE. The CDR3 loop is CASSEHRDINSPLHF. The CDR3 nucleotides read TGTGCCAGCAGCGAACACCGGGACATTAATTCACCCCTCCACTTT. Full variable domain (remainder filled in from reference TRBV5-6 and TRBJ1-6): DAGVTQSPTHLIKTRGQQVTLRCSPKSGHDTVSWYQQALGQGPQFIFQYYEEEERQRGNFPDRFSGHQFPNYSSELNVNALLLGDSALYLCASSEHRDINSPLHFGNGTRLTVT.

The sample holds one count of this clone. This chain links TRBV24-1 with TRBJ1-2, with D tentatively TRBD1 (6 bases). CDR1 is KGHDR and CDR2 is SFDVKD in the germline V gene. Trimming left V 4 bases short and J 6 bases short, with 14 bases between. CDR3 length equals 14 residues. As DNA, the CDR3 is TGTGCCACCAGTGACCCCACAGGGACTGATGGCTACACCTTC. Translated: CATSDPTGTDGYTF.

The DNA of the CDR3 is TGTGCCAGCAGTTTATCCGTCGGGGCTAACTATGGCTACACCTTC. Translation gives CASSLSVGANYGYTF. The genes are TRBV28 and TRBJ1-2; D not certain. This CDR3 region has 15 residues. Germline V gives CDR1 MDHEN, CDR2 SYDVKM. Between the trimmed V and J ends, which lost 1 base and 0 bases, there was a span of 9 bases.

V gene TRBV7-8 combines with J gene TRBJ2-1, with 9 bases matching TRBD2. Per the germline V gene, CDR1 is SGHVS and CDR2 is FQNEAQ. With V trimmed by 7 bases and J by 6 bases, 4 bases remained unmatched. There are 13 residues in the CDR3. CDR3 DNA: TGTGCCAGCATACTAGCGGGCCTCAATGAGCAGTTCTTC. This codes for CASILAGLNEQFF. The variable domain in full, completed from reference TRBV7-8 and TRBJ2-1, reads GAGVSQSPRYKVAKRGQDVALRCDPISGHVSLFWYQQALGQGPEFLTYFQNEAQLDKSGLPSDRFFAERPEGSVSTLKIQRTQQEDSAVYLCASILAGLNEQFFGPGTRLTVL.

This clone showed up just once. The chain joins TRBV28 to TRBJ1-4; D not certain. The CDR3 loop spans 15 amino acids. V lost 5 bases to trimming and J lost 4 bases, with 14 bases between them. The germline V gene encodes CDR1 MDHEN and CDR2 SYDVKM. Written as DNA, the CDR3 is TGTGCCAGCAGTACCCGGACGGGCTATAATGAAAAACTGTTTTTT. Translation: CASSTRTGYNEKLFF.

V and J are TRBV28 and TRBJ2-7, with unresolved D. Trimming pared 3 bases from V and 3 bases from J, leaving 6 bases between. There are 12 residues in the CDR3. Germline V gene data show CDR1 as MDHEN and CDR2 as SYDVKM. The DNA of the CDR3 is TGTGCCAGCAGTTTGTTCGGCTACGAGCAGTACTTC. Translation gives CASSLFGYEQYF.

Only a few counts were recorded for this clone. V is TRBV11-2 and J is TRBJ2-1; D gene ambiguous. The CDR3 has 12 amino acids. V was clipped by 1 base and J by 9 bases, with 7 bases between them. Germline V gene sequence: CDR1 SGHAT, CDR2 FQNNGV. The CDR3 reads CASSLGFGEQFF. The CDR3 DNA reads TGTGCCAGCAGCTTAGGCTTCGGTGAGCAGTTCTTC.

The V call is TRBV28, the J call TRBJ1-4, with D unresolved. Germline V gene data show CDR1 as MDHEN and CDR2 as SYDVKM. This CDR3 is built from 13 residues. The CDR3 DNA is TGTGCTGCAACCTCTCAGACGAATGAAAAACTGTTTTTT. Translated: CAATSQTNEKLFF.

CDR3 nucleotides: TGTGCCAGCAGTGAGTCGGGCAGCTTTACCTACAATGAGCAGTTCTTC. This encodes CASSESGSFTYNEQFF. The J gene is TRBJ2-1, the V gene TRBV25-1, with no clear D. CDR3 length: 16 amino acids. Trimming pared 3 bases from V and 2 bases from J, leaving 14 bases between. The germline V gene encodes CDR1 MGHDK and CDR2 SYGVNS. Complete variable domain (other parts from reference TRBV25-1 and TRBJ2-1): EADIYQTPRYLVIGTGKKITLECSQTMGHDKMYWYQQDPGMELHLIHYSYGVNSTEKGDLSSESTVSRIRTEHFPLTLESARPSHTSQYLCASSESGSFTYNEQFFGPGTRLTVL.

V gene TRBV15 combines with J gene TRBJ2-5, with D unresolved. The CDR3 is 13 residues long. V was trimmed by 5 bases and J by 4 bases, leaving 11 bases between them. Looked up from germline, CDR1 is LNHNV and CDR2 is YYDKDF (reference sequence). This chain's CDR3 is CATSEVSGETQYF. DNA for the CDR3: TGTGCCACCAGCGAGGTATCGGGAGAGACCCAGTACTTC.

A remark on this clone: This sample includes further DNA sequences coding for the same CDR3. The chain carries TRBV27 and TRBJ1-2; a possible D gene is TRBD1 (5 bases). The germline gives CDR1 MNHEY, CDR2 SMNVEV (reference sequence). The CDR3 consists of 13 residues. The V end was cut by 0 bases, the J end by 5 bases, with 7 bases between. CDR3 in amino acids: CASSLSGGYGYTF. The CDR3, as DNA: TGTGCCAGCAGTTTATCGGGGGGGTATGGCTACACCTTC.

The V call is TRBV6-6, the J call TRBJ2-1; 9 positions match TRBD2. CDR1 and CDR2 (germline): MNHNY, SVGAGI (reference sequence). The CDR3 contains 12 residues. Unmatched junction bases numbered 8, after V lost 11 bases and J lost 9 bases. The CDR3 loop is CAGRREGGEQFF. The CDR3 DNA reads as TGTGCCGGTAGGCGGGAGGGCGGTGAGCAGTTCTTC.

V and J are TRBV5-4 and TRBJ1-4; tentatively, D is TRBD1 (5 bases). The CDR3 consists of 12 residues. The V gene lost 1 base and the J gene lost 10 bases, with 8 bases spanning the gap. The germline V gene has CDR1 SGHNT and CDR2 YYREEE (reference sequence). The CDR3 reads CASSLFGGKLFF. CDR3 sequence (DNA): TGTGCCAGCAGCTTGTTTGGGGGAAAACTGTTTTTT.

V usage is TRBV27 and J usage is TRBJ2-7, with D possibly being TRBD1 (6 bases). In germline, CDR1 is MNHEY, CDR2 SMNVEV (reference sequence). The CDR3 length is 14 residues. V was clipped by 5 bases and J by 3 bases, with 14 bases between them. In DNA form, the CDR3 reads TGTGCCAGCAGTATTTCGGACAGCTACTACGAGCAGTACTTC. Protein product: CASSISDSYYEQYF.

This rearrangement joins TRBV28 to TRBJ2-1, with 16 nucleotides matching TRBD2. V shed 2 bases and J 4 bases; nucleotides not matched to a gene: 8. This CDR3 has 19 amino acids. In germline, CDR1 is MDHEN, CDR2 SYDVKM. CDR3: CASSLVWGLAGGRYNEQFF. CDR3 DNA: TGTGCCAGCAGTTTAGTTTGGGGACTAGCGGGAGGGAGGTACAATGAGCAGTTCTTC.

The chain uses TRBV28 and TRBJ2-7, with 9 bases fitting TRBD2. The CDR3 spans 17 residues. Trimming at V came to 1 base and at J to 3 bases, leaving 10 bases not matched to a gene. From germline, CDR1 is MDHEN and CDR2 SYDVKM. Here the CDR3 reads CASSLSIGTSSGYEQYF. For the CDR3, the DNA is TGTGCCAGCAGTTTATCGATCGGGACTAGCTCCGGCTACGAGCAGTACTTC.

The chain is built from TRBV5-1 and TRBJ1-2, with 7 bases fitting TRBD1. J lost 0 bases, V lost 0 bases, and 8 bases had no gene match. The CDR3 extends over 17 amino acids. Germline V gene sequence: CDR1 SGHRS, CDR2 YFSETQ. The CDR3 is CASSLAAGGASNYGYTF. Written as DNA, the CDR3 is TGCGCCAGCAGCTTGGCTGCAGGGGGGGCCTCTAACTATGGCTACACCTTC.

The chain recombines TRBV3-1 (or the pseudogene TRBV3-2) with TRBJ2-1; 16 bases are a match to TRBD2. Germline loops: CDR1 LGHDT, CDR2 YNNKEL (reference sequence). The length of the CDR3 is 20 residues. Losses at the gene ends were 1 base for V and 15 bases for J; bases not matched to a gene: 21. CDR3 in amino acids: CASSQGPLGHPGLAGGPWFF. The CDR3 DNA is TGTGCCAGCAGCCAAGGGCCGTTGGGACATCCGGGACTAGCGGGAGGGCCCTGGTTCTTC.

The rearrangement uses TRBV19 and TRBJ1-5, with D tentatively TRBD1 (6 bases). The CDR3 loop spans 14 amino acids. The germline V gene encodes CDR1 LNHDA and CDR2 SQIVND (reference sequence). With 4 bases removed from V and 3 bases from J, the gap between germline ends came to 10 bases. This chain's CDR3 is CASSTGQFNQPQHF. CDR3 nucleotides: TGTGCCAGTAGTACAGGACAGTTCAATCAGCCCCAGCATTTT.